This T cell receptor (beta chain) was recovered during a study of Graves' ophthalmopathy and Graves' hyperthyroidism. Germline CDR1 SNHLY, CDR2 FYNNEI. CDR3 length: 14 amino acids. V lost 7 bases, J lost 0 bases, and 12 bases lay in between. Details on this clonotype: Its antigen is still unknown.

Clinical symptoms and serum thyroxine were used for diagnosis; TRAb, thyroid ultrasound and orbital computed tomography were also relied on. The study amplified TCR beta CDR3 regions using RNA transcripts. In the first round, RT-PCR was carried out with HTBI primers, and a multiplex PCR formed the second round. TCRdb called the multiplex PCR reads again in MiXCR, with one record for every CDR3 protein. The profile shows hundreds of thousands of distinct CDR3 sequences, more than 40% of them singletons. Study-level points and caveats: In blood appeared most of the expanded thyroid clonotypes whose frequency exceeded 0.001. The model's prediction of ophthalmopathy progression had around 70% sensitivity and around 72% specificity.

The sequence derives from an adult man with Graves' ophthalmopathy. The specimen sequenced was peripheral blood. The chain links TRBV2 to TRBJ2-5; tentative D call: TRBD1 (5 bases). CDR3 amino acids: CASIRTGNQETQYF. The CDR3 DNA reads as TGTGCCAGCATAAGAACAGGAAACCAAGAGACCCAGTACTTC.